This TCR beta chain was recorded in a study of Graves' ophthalmopathy and Graves' hyperthyroidism. This clonotype was detected many times. TCR beta CDR3 regions were amplified from RNA transcripts. RT-PCR was first run with HTBI primers, then multiplex PCR in a second round. MiXCR, applied by TCRdb to the multiplex PCR reads, yields one record per CDR3 protein. The sample includes approximately 540,000 distinct CDR3 sequences, under 45% seen only once; the top ten take around 4.6%. Germline assignment: CDR1 SEHNR and CDR2 FQNEAQ (reference sequence). The CDR3 loop spans 15 amino acids. Trimming removed 1 base from V and 3 bases from J; junction bases left unmatched: 5.

The rearrangement uses TRBV7-9 and TRBJ2-7, with 8 bases identical to TRBD2. This TCR derives from an adult man with Graves' hyperthyroidism. The specimen was peripheral blood or thyroid tissue (not recorded which). CDR3 coding DNA: TGTGCCAGCAGCTTAGGGCCAGGGACTAGCTACGAGCAGTACTTC. Its translation: CASSLGPGTSYEQYF.